Only a few counts were recorded for the clone carrying this TCR beta chain. V lost 7 bases, J lost 6 bases, and 9 bases lay in between. The CDR3 consists of 11 residues. Per the germline V gene, CDR1 is MGHRA and CDR2 is YSYEKL. RNA totalling about 0.45 to 1 ug underwent reverse transcription with random hexamers. immunoSEQ multiplex PCR amplified TCR beta CDR3 across 54 Vbeta, 13 Jbeta. Each CDR3 protein gets one entry after TCRdb re-called the immunoSEQ multiplex PCR reads with MiXCR. Counted here are fewer than 150,000 distinct CDR3 sequences, approximately 95% occurring once; the ten biggest clones make up around 0.2%. This sample was included in a study of CD8 T cells in Susac syndrome.

The sequence was collected from a human donor with Susac syndrome. This rearrangement joins TRBV4-1 to TRBJ1-1; D gene unclear. What was sequenced was CD8+ T cells from PBMCs. The CDR3 loop reads CASTFGAEAFF. Written as DNA, the CDR3 is TGCGCCAGCACATTCGGCGCTGAAGCTTTCTTT.